The present T cell receptor (beta chain) was sequenced within a study of cytomegalovirus exposure and HLA in healthy donors. The method was immunoSEQ multiplex PCR; TCRdb's version includes in-frame clones alone and lacks a portion of them. The sample holds 350,000 or so clones; 86% are singletons and the top ten take around 0.8%. This CDR3 is built from 20 residues. Trimming cost V 0 bases and J 1 base; bases outside gene matches: 16. Looked up from germline, CDR1 is SGHRS and CDR2 is YFSETQ. This sequence was found in a woman under 30 in good health and CMV-seronegative. Sample: PBMCs. The chain recombines TRBV5-1 with TRBJ2-5; 9 nucleotides match TRBD2. The CDR3 region has the DNA TGCGCCAGCAGCTTGGCCGGTTTGGGAGCGGGAGGTCCGATCCAAGAGACCCAGTACTTC. Translating it yields CASSLAGLGAGGPIQETQYF.